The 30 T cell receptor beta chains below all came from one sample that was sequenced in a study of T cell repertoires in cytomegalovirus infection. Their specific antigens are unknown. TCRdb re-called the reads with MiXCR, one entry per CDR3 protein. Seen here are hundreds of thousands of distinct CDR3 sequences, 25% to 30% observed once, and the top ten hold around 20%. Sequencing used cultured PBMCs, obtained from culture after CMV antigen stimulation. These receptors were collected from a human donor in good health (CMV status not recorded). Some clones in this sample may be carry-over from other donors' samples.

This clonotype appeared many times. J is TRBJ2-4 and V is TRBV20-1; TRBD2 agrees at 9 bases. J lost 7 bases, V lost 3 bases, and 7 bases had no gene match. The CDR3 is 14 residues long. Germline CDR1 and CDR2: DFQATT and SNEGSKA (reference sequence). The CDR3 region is CSASKLAGFNIQYF. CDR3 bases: TGCAGTGCTAGTAAGCTAGCGGGATTCAACATTCAGTACTTC.

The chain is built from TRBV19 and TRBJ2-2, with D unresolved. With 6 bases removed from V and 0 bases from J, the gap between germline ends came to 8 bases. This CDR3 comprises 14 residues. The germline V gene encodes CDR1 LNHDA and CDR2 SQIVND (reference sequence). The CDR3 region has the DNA TGTGCCAGTAGGGACGCGGCGAACACCGGGGAGCTGTTTTTT. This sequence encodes CASRDAANTGELFF.

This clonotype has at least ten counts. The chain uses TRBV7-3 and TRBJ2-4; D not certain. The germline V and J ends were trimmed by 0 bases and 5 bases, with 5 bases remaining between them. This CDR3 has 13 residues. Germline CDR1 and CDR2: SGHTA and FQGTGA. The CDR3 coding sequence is TGTGCCAGCAGCTTAACAGGTCAAAACATTCAGTACTTC. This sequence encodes CASSLTGQNIQYF.

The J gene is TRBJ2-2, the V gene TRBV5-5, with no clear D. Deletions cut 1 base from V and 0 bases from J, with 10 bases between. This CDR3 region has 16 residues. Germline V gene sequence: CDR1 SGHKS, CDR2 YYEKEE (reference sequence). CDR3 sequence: CASSLYSIANTGELFF. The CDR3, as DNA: TGTGCCAGCAGCTTGTACTCTATAGCGAACACCGGGGAGCTGTTTTTT.

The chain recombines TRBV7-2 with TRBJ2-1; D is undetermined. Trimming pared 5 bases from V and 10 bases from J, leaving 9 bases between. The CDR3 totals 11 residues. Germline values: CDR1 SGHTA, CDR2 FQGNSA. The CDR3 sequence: CASSLLREQFF. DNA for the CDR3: TGTGCCAGCAGCCTCCTCCGCGAGCAGTTCTTC.

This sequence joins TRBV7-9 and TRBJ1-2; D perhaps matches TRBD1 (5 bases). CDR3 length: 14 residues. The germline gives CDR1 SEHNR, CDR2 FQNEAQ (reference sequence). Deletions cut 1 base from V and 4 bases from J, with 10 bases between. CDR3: CASSLEGRSYGYTF. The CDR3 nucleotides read TGTGCCAGCAGCTTAGAGGGGAGGAGCTATGGCTACACCTTC. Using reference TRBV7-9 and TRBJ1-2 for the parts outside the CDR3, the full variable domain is DTGVSQNPRHKITKRGQNVTFRCDPISEHNRLYWYRQTLGQGPEFLTYFQNEAQLEKSRLLSDRFSAERPKGSFSTLEIQRTEQGDSAMYLCASSLEGRSYGYTFGSGTRLTVV.

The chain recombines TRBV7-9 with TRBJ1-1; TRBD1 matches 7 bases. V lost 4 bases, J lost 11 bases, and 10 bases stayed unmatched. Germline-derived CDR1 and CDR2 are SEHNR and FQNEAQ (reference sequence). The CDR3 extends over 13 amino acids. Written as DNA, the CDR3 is TGTGCCAGCAGCTCCCGGGACAGAGTCGTGGCTTTCTTT. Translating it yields CASSSRDRVVAFF.

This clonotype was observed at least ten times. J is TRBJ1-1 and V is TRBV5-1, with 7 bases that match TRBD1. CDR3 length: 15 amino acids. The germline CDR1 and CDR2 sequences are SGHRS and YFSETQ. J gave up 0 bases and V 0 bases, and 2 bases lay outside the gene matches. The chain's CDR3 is CASSLDRGMNTEAFF. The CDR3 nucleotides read TGCGCCAGCAGCTTGGACAGGGGAATGAACACTGAAGCTTTCTTT.

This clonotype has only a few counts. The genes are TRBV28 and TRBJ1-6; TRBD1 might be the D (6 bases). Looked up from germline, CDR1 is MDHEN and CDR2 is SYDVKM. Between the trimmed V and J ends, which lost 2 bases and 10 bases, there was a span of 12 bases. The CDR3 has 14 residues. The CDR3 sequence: CASSLRGAHSPLHF. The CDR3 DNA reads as TGTGCCAGCAGTTTACGGGGGGCTCACTCACCCCTCCACTTT.

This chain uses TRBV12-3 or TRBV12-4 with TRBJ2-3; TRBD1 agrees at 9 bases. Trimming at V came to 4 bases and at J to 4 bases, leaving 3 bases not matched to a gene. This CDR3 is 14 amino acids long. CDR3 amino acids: CASSSDRGADTQYF. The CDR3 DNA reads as TGTGCCAGCAGTTCGGACAGGGGCGCAGATACGCAGTATTTT.

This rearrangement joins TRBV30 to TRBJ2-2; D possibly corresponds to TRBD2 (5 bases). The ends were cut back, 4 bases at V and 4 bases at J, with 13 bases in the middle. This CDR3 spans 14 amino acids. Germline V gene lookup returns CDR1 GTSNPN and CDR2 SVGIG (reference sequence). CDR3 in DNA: TGTGCCTGGAATGAAGGACTCCTCACCGGGGAGCTGTTTTTT. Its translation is CAWNEGLLTGELFF.

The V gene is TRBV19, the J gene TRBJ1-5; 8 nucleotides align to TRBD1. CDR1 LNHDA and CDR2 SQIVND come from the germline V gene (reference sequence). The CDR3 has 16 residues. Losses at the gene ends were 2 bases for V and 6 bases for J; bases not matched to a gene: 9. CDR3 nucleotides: TGTGCCAGTAGTATAAATCGGGCAGGGGGCTCTCAGCCCCAGCATTTT. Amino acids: CASSINRAGGSQPQHF.

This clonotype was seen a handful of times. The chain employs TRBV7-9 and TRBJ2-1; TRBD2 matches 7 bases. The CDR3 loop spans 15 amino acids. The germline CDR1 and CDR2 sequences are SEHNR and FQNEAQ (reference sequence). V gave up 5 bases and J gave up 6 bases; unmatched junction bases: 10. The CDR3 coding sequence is TGTGCCAGCAGCCGACTAGCCCCAGGAACCAATGAGCAGTTCTTC. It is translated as CASSRLAPGTNEQFF.

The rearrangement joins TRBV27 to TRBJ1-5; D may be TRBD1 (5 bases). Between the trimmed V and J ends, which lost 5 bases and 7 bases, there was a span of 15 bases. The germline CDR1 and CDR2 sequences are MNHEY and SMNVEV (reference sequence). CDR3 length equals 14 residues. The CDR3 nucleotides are TGTGCCAGCAGTCTGCGTCCCCGGGGGCAGCCCCAGCATTTT. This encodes CASSLRPRGQPQHF.

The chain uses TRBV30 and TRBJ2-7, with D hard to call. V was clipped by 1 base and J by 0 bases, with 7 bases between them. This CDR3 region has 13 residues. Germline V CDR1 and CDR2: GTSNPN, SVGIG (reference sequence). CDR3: CAWSGQLSYEQYF. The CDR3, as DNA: TGTGCCTGGAGTGGGCAGCTCTCCTACGAGCAGTACTTC. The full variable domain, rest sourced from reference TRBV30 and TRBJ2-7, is SQTIHQWPATLVQPVGSPLSLECTVEGTSNPNLYWYRQAAGRGLQLLFYSVGIGQISSEVPQNLSASRPQDRQFILSSKKLLLSDSGFYLCAWSGQLSYEQYFGPGTRLTVT.

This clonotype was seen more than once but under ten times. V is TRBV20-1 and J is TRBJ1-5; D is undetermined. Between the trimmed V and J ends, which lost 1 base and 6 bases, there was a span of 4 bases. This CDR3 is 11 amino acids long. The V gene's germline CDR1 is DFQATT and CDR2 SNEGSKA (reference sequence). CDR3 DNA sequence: TGCAGTGCTAGAGTAGGTCAGCCCCAGCATTTT. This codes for CSARVGQPQHF.

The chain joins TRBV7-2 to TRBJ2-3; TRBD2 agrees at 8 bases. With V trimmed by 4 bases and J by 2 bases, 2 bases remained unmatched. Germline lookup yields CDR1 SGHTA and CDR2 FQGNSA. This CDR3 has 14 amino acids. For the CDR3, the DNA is TGTGCCAGCAGCTCGACTAGCGACACAGATACGCAGTATTTT. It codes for CASSSTSDTDTQYF.

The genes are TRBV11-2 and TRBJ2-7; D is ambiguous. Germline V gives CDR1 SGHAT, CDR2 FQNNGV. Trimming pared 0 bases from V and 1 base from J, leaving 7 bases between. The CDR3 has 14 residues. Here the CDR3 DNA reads TGTGCCAGCAGCTTAGAGCCGGCTTCCTACGAGCAGTACTTC. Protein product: CASSLEPASYEQYF.

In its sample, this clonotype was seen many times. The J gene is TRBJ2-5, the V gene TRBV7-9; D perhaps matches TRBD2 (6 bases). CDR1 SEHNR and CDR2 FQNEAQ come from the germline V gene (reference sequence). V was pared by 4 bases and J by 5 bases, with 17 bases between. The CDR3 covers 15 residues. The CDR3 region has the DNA TGTGCCAGCAGCTCCGCCGGGTCGGGGAGGGAGACCCAGTACTTC. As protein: CASSSAGSGRETQYF. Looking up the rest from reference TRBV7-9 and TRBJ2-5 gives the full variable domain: DTGVSQNPRHKITKRGQNVTFRCDPISEHNRLYWYRQTLGQGPEFLTYFQNEAQLEKSRLLSDRFSAERPKGSFSTLEIQRTEQGDSAMYLCASSSAGSGRETQYFGPGTRLLVL.

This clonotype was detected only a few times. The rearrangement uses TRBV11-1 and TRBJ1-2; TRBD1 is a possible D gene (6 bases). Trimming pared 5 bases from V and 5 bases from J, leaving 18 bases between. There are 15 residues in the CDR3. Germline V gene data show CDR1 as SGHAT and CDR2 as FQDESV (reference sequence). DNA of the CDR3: TGTGCCAGCAGCCCTCGAGGGGGGGATCGTTATGGCTACACCTTC. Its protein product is CASSPRGGDRYGYTF.

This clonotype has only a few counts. The CDR3 loop is CASSLGAGGQVEQFF. For the CDR3, the DNA is TGTGCCAGCAGCTTAGGGGCGGGAGGGCAGGTTGAGCAGTTCTTC. This sequence joins TRBV7-3 and TRBJ2-1, with 9 bases identical to TRBD2. Trimming took 2 bases from V and 9 from J; bases not matched to a gene: 8. CDR3 length: 15 residues. Germline values: CDR1 SGHTA, CDR2 FQGTGA.

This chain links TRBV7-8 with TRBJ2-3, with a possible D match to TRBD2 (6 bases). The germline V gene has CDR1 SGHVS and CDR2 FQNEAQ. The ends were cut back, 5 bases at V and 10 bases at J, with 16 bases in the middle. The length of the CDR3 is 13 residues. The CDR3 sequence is CASSPSVYGSQYF. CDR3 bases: TGTGCCAGCAGCCCTAGCGTCTACGGATCGCAGTATTTT.

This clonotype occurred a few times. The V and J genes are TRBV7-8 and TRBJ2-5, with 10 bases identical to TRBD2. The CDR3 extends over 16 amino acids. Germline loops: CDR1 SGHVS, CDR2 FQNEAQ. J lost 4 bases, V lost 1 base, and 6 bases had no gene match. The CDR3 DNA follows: TGTGCCAGCAGCTTAGGACTAGCGGGTCCAAGAGAGACCCAGTACTTC. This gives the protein CASSLGLAGPRETQYF.

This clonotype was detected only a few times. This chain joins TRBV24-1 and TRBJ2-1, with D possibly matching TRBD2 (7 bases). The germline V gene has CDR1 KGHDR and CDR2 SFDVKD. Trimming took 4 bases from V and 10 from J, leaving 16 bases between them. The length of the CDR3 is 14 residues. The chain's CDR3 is CATSDTGLQGEQFF. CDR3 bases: TGTGCCACCAGTGACACGGGACTACAGGGAGAGCAGTTCTTC.

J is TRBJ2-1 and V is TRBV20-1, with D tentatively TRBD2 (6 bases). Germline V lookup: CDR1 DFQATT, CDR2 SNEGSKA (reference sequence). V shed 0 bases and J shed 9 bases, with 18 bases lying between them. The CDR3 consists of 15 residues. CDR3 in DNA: TGCAGTGCTAGAGATTCCGTTAGGGGAGGAGGTGAGCAGTTCTTC. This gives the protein CSARDSVRGGGEQFF.

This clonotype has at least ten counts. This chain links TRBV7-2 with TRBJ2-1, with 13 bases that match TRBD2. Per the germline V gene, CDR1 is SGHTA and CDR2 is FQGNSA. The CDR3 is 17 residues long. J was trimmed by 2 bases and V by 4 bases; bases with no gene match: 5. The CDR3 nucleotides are TGTGCCAGCAGCTGGACTAGCGGGAGTACCCCCTACAATGAGCAGTTCTTC. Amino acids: CASSWTSGSTPYNEQFF.

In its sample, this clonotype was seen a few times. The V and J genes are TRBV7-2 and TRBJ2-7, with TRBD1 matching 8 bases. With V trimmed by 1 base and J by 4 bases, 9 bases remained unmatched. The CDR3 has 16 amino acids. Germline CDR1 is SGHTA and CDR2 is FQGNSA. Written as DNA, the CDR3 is TGTGCCAGCAGCTTAGTGGCAGGGGGCGCCCCTTACGAGCAGTACTTC. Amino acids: CASSLVAGGAPYEQYF.

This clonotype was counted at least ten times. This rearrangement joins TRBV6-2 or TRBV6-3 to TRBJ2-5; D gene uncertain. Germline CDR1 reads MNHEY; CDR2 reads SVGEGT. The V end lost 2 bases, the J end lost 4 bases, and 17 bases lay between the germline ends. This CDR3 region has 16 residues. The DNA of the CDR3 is TGTGCCAGCAGTTACCTCCCCCGGGCTGCTAGAGAGACCCAGTACTTC. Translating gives CASSYLPRAARETQYF.

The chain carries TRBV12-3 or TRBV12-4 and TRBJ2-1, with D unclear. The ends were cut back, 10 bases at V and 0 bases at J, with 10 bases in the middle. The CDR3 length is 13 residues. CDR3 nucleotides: TGTGCCACCACCTATAGCTCCTACAATGAGCAGTTCTTC. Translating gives CATTYSSYNEQFF.

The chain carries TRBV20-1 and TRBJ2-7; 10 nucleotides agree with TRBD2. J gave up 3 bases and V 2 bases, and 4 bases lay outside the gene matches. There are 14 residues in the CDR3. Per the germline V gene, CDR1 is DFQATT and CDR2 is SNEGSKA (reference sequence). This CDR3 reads CSARKREGRYEQYF. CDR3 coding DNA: TGCAGTGCTAGAAAGCGGGAGGGCCGCTACGAGCAGTACTTC.